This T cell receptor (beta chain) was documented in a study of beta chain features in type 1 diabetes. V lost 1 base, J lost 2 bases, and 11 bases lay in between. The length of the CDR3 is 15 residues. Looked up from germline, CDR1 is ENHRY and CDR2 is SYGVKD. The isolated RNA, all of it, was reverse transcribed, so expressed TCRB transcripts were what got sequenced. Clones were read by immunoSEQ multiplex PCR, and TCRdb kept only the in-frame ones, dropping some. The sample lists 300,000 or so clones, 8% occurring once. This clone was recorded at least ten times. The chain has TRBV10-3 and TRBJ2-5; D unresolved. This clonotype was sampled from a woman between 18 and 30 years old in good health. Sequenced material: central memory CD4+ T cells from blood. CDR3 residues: CAISELGTTQETQYF. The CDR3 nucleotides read TGTGCCATCAGTGAGTTAGGAACTACGCAAGAGACCCAGTACTTC.